The clone carrying this T cell receptor (beta chain) was seen just once. Germline-derived CDR1 and CDR2 are SEHNR and FQNEAQ (reference sequence). This CDR3 comprises 13 residues. Trimming stripped 4 bases from V and 1 base from J, with 7 bases between. Some clones are missing from TCRdb's copy, which holds only in-frame ones; the method was immunoSEQ multiplex PCR. The data show 84,000 or so clones, approximately 93% seen once. The sample originates from a study of technical replicates of blood from several donors. The clonotype was recovered from a human donor in good health. Sequenced material: T cells isolated from PBMCs. J is TRBJ1-1 and V is TRBV7-9; D remains unclear. In DNA form, the CDR3 reads TGTGCCAGCAGCTCACAGAGGAACACTGAAGCTTTCTTT. Residues: CASSSQRNTEAFF.